A few counts support the clone carrying this TCR beta chain. V was shortened by 1 base and J by 2 bases, with 7 bases between the two germline ends. Per the germline V gene, CDR1 is SGHVS and CDR2 is FQNEAQ. This CDR3 region has 14 residues. This sample is drawn from a study of CD8 T cells in ankylosing spondylitis. TCRdb passed the 5' RACE reads through MiXCR, listing each CDR3 protein once. The data show approximately 260,000 distinct CDR3 sequences, under 20% seen once. The chain couples TRBV7-8 to TRBJ2-3; D remains unclear. The material sequenced was blood, either unsorted or a sorted T cell fraction (not recorded which). This clonotype was sampled from a male donor with ankylosing spondylitis or in good health (not recorded which). CDR3 sequence reads: CASSLGVFTDTQYF. CDR3 DNA sequence: TGTGCCAGCAGCTTAGGGGTATTCACAGATACGCAGTATTTT.